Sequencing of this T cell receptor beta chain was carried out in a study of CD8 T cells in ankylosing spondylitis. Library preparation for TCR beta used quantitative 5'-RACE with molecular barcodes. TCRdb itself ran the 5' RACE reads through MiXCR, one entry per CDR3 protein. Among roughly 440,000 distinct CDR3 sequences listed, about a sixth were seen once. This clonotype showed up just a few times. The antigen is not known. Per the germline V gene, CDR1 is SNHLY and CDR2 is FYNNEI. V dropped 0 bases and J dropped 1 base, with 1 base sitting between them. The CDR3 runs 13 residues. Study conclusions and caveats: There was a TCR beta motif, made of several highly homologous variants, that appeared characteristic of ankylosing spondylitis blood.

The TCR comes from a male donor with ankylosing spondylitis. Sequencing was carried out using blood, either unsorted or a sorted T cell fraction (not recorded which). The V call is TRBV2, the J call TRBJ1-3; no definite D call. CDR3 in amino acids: CASSEASGNTIYF. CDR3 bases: TGTGCCAGCAGTGAAGCTTCTGGAAACACCATATATTTT.